This T cell receptor beta chain was captured in a study of T cells of healthy individuals listed by TCRdb under 2018. V and J are trimmed by 0 bases and 7 bases, and the gene matches miss 8 bases of the junction. Per the germline V gene, SGDLS is the CDR1 and YYNGEE is the CDR2. The CDR3 spans 16 residues, from the cysteine through the phenylalanine. Of the read, only the CDR3 DNA is kept; its 48 bases are in frame from base 1. The library was produced with 5' RACE. The listed sequencing device is Illumina MiSeq. The public sequencing data were trimmed at Q25 with fastp and processed into clonotypes with MiXCR by TCRdb, which kept only in-frame beta chains. Records with the same CDR3 protein are collapsed into one entry carrying the most frequent genes and DNA. The sample has around 83,000 distinct CDR3 sequences on record, approximately 4.8% of them singletons. The ten largest clones represent 7.5% to 9.5% of the sample.

This clonotype was seen many times. Its antigen target is currently unknown. Nothing much larger sits one base from this clone, and base qualities are not available. The rearrangement joined TRBV9 to TRBJ2-1; 9 of the junction bases match TRBD2. This sequence originates from a female donor in good health. The CDR3 reads CASSVGSGRLRNEQFF. The DNA is as follows: TGTGCCAGCAGCGTAGGTAGCGGGAGATTAAGGAATGAGCAGTTCTTC.